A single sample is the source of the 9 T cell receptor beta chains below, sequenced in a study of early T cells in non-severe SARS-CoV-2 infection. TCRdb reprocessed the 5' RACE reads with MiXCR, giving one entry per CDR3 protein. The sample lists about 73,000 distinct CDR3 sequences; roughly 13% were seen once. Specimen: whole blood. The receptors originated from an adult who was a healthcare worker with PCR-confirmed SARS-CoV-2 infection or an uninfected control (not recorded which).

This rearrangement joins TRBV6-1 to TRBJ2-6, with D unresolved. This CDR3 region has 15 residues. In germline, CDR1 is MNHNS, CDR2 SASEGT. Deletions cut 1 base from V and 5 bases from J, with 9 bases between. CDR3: CASSEGGLRANVLTF. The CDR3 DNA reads TGTGCCAGCAGTGAAGGGGGTTTGAGGGCCAACGTCCTGACTTTC.

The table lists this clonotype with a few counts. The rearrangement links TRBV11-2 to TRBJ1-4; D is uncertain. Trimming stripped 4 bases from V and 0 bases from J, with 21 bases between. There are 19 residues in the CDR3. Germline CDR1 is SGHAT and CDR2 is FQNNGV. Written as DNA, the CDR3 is TGTGCCAGCAGCTCTCAAAAGGTCGGACGATACGCAACTAATGAAAAACTGTTTTTT. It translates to CASSSQKVGRYATNEKLFF.

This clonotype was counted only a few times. The CDR3 here is CASTLPGGSSSGPLHF. The CDR3 region has the DNA TGTGCCAGCACCCTCCCCGGGGGGAGCTCAAGTGGACCCCTCCACTTT. The rearrangement joins TRBV28 to TRBJ1-6, with a weak D call TRBD1 (5 bases). The CDR3 spans 16 residues. The V end was cut by 7 bases, the J end by 12 bases, with 25 bases between. From germline, CDR1 is MDHEN and CDR2 SYDVKM. The complete variable domain, with remaining parts taken from reference TRBV28 and TRBJ1-6, reads DVKVTQSSRYLVKRTGEKVFLECVQDMDHENMFWYRQDPGLGLRLIYFSYDVKMKEKGDIPEGYSVSREKKERFSLILESASTNQTSMYLCASTLPGGSSSGPLHFGNGTRLTVT.

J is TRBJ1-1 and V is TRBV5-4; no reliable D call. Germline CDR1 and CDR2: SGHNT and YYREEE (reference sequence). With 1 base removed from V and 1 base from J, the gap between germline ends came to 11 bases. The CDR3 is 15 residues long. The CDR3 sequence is CASSLTTMKNTEAFF. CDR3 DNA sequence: TGTGCCAGCAGCTTGACGACAATGAAGAACACTGAAGCTTTCTTT. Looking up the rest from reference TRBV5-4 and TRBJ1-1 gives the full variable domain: ETGVTQSPTHLIKTRGQQVTLRCSSQSGHNTVSWYQQALGQGPQFIFQYYREEENGRGNFPPRFSGLQFPNYSSELNVNALELDDSALYLCASSLTTMKNTEAFFGQGTRLTVV.

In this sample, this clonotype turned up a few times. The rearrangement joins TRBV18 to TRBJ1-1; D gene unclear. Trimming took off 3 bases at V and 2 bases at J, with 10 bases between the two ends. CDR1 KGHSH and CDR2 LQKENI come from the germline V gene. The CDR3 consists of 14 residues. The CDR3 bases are TGTGCCAGCTCACCTCAAACAGCAAACACTGAAGCTTTCTTT. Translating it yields CASSPQTANTEAFF.

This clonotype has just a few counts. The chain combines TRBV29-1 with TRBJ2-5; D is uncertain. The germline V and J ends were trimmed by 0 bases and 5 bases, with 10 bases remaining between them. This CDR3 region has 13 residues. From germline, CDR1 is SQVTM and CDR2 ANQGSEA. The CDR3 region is CSVEDTGAETQYF. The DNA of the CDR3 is TGCAGCGTTGAAGATACGGGTGCGGAGACCCAGTACTTC.

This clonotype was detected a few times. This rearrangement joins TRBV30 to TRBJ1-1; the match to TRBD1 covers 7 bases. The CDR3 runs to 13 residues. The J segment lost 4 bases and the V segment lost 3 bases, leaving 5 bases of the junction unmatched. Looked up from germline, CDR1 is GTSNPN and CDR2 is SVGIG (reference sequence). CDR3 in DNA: TGTGCCTGGAGAGACAGGGAAAGCACTGAAGCTTTCTTT. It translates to CAWRDRESTEAFF.

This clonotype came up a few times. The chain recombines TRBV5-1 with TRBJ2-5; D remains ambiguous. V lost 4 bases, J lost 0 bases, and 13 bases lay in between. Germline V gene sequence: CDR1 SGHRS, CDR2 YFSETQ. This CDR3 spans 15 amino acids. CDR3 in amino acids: CASSISPGYQETQYF. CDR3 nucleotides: TGCGCCAGCAGCATATCACCGGGCTACCAAGAGACCCAGTACTTC.

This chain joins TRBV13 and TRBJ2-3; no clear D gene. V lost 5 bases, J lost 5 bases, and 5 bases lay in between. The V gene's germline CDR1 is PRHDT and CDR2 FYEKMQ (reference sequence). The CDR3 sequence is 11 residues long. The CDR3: CASSQIDTQYF. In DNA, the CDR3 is TGTGCCAGCAGCCAAATAGATACGCAGTATTTT. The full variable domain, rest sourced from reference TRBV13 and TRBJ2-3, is AAGVIQSPRHLIKEKRETATLKCYPIPRHDTVYWYQQGPGQDPQFLISFYEKMQSDKGSIPDRFSAQQFSDYHSELNMSSLELGDSALYFCASSQIDTQYFGPGTRLTVL.